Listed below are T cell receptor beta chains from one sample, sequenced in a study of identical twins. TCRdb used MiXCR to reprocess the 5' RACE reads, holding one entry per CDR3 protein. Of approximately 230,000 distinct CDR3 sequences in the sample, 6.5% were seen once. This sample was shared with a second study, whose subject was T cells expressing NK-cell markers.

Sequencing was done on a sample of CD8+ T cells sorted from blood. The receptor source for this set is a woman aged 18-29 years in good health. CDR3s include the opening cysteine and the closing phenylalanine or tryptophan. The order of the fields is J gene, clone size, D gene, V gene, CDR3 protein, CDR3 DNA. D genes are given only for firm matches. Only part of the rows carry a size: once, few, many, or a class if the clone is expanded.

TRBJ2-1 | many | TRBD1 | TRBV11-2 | CASSLTGNNEQFF | TGTGCCAGCAGCTTGACAGGGAACAATGAGCAGTTCTTC
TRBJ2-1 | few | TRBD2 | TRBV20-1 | CSARGLAGSTPYNEQFF | TGCAGTGCTAGGGGACTAGCGGGAAGTACGCCCTACAATGAGCAGTTCTTC
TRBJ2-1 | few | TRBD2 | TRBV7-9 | CASSTLAGEYNEQFF | TGTGCCAGCAGCACTCTAGCGGGGGAGTACAATGAGCAGTTCTTC
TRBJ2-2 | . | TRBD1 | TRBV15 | CATSMTGPGELFF | TGTGCCACCAGCATGACAGGGCCCGGGGAGCTGTTTTTT
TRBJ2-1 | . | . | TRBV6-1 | CASSRDWSSYNEQFF | TGTGCCAGCAGTAGGGACTGGAGCTCCTACAATGAGCAGTTCTTC
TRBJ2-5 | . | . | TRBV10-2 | CASSEMVSTSAEETQYF | TGCGCCAGCAGTGAGATGGTTTCAACATCAGCCGAGGAGACCCAGTACTTC
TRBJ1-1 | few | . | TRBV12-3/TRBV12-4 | CASSFMGGGDEAFF | TGTGCCAGCAGTTTCATGGGGGGCGGAGATGAAGCTTTCTTT
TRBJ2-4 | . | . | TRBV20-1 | CSASGRAILNIQYF | TGCAGTGCTTCGGGACGGGCAATCCTCAACATTCAGTACTTC
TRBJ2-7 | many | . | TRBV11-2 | CASSLGTSYEQYF | TGTGCCAGCAGCCTAGGAACCAGCTACGAGCAGTACTTC
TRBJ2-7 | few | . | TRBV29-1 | CSVELGSHEQYF | TGCAGCGTTGAGTTGGGGTCTCACGAGCAGTACTTC
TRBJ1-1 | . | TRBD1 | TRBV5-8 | CASAPNRGPLEAFF | TGTGCCAGCGCCCCCAACAGGGGTCCCCTTGAAGCTTTCTTT
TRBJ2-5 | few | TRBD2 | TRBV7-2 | CASSLAASGGDQETQYF | TGTGCCAGCAGCTTAGCGGCTAGCGGGGGAGATCAAGAGACCCAGTACTTC
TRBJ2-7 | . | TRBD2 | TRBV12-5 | CASGLVVSSGTSSYEQYF | TGTGCTAGTGGTTTGGTAGTTTCTAGCGGGACTAGCTCCTACGAGCAGTACTTC
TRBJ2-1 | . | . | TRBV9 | CASSVQGDRYNEQFF | TGTGCCAGCAGCGTACAGGGAGATCGGTACAATGAGCAGTTCTTC
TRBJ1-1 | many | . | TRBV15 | CATSRDRGNTEAFF | TGTGCCACCAGCAGAGATAGGGGGAACACTGAAGCTTTCTTT
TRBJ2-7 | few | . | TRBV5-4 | CASSLFRKSSYEQYF | TGTGCCAGCAGCTTGTTCAGGAAGAGCTCCTACGAGCAGTACTTC
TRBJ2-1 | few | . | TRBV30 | CAWEPSGEQFF | TGTGCCTGGGAGCCCTCGGGTGAGCAGTTCTTC
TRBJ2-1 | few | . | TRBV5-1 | CASSLRGTLAYNEQFF | TGCGCCAGCAGCTTGCGGGGCACTCTAGCCTACAATGAGCAGTTCTTC
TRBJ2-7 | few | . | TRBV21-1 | CASSKANGLAGRNQNEQYF | TGTGCCAGCAGCAAAGCTAATGGACTAGCGGGCCGCAACCAGAACGAGCAGTACTTC
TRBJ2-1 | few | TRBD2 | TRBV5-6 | CASSLALAGAYNEQFF | TGTGCCAGCAGCTTGGCTTTAGCGGGGGCCTACAATGAGCAGTTCTTC
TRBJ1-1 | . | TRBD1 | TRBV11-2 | CASSLGDSKDMNTEAFF | TGTGCCAGCAGCTTAGGGGACAGTAAGGACATGAACACTGAAGCTTTCTTT
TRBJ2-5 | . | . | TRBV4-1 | CASSQVRVSETQYF | TGCGCCAGCAGCCAAGTTCGGGTATCGGAGACCCAGTACTTC
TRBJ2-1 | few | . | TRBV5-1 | CASSLPHNEQFF | TGCGCCAGCAGCTTGCCTCACAATGAGCAGTTCTTC
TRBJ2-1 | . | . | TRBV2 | CASSESRRDFPDNEQFF | TGTGCCAGCAGTGAAAGCCGGAGGGACTTTCCTGACAATGAGCAGTTCTTC
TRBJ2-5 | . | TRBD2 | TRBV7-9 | CASSFPAGELSETQYF | TGTGCCAGCAGCTTCCCGGCGGGAGAATTATCAGAGACCCAGTACTTC
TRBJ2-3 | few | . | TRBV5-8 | CASSLVSGPYGTDTQYF | TGTGCCAGCAGCTTGGTGTCCGGTCCATACGGGACAGATACGCAGTATTTT
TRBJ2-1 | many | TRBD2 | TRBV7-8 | CASSLGFSGGLPEQFF | TGTGCCAGCAGCTTAGGGTTCAGCGGGGGGCTCCCGGAGCAGTTCTTC
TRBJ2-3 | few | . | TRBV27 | CASKKRAGDTQYF | TGTGCCAGCAAGAAAAGGGCGGGGGATACGCAGTATTTT
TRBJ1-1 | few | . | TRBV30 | CAWNMGKITEAFF | TGTGCCTGGAACATGGGCAAGATCACTGAAGCTTTCTTT
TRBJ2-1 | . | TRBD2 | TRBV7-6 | CASSLGAGGLGGEQFF | TGTGCCAGCAGCTTAGGAGCGGGAGGGCTTGGGGGTGAGCAGTTCTTC
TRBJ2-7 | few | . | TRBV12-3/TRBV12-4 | CASSFKISEQYF | TGTGCCAGCAGTTTCAAAATTAGCGAGCAGTACTTC
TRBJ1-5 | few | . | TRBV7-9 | CASSYGRQPQHF | TGTGCCAGCAGTTATGGGCGTCAGCCCCAGCATTTT
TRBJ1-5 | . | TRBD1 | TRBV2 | CASSEMGQGLEPQHF | TGTGCCAGCAGTGAAATGGGACAGGGGTTGGAGCCCCAGCATTTT
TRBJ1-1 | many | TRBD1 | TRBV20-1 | CSARTGDTEAFF | TGCAGTGCTAGGACAGGGGACACTGAAGCTTTCTTT
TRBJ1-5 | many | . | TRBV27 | CASSPRGNQPQHF | TGTGCCAGCAGTCCCCGGGGGAATCAGCCCCAGCATTTT
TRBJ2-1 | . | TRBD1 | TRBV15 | CATSSDRGDEQFF | TGTGCCACCAGCAGCGACAGGGGTGATGAGCAGTTCTTC
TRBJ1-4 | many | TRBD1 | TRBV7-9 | CASSKQGSDEKLFF | TGTGCCAGCAGCAAACAGGGGTCGGATGAAAAACTGTTTTTT
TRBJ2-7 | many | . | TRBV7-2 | CASSWASRSYEQYF | TGTGCCAGCAGCTGGGCCTCCCGATCCTACGAGCAGTACTTC
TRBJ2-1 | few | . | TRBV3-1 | CASSPPARSGQFF | TGTGCCAGCAGCCCGCCTGCCCGTTCGGGGCAGTTCTTC
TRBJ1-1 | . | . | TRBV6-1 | CASSELRGGRFTEAFF | TGTGCCAGCAGTGAACTGAGGGGTGGTCGCTTCACTGAAGCTTTCTTT
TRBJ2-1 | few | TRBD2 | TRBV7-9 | CASCSGGNNEQFF | TGTGCCAGCTGCAGCGGGGGAAACAATGAGCAGTTCTTC
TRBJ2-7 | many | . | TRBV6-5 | CASSTGSYEQYF | TGTGCCAGCAGTACAGGGTCCTACGAGCAGTACTTC
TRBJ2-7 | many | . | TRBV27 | CASSLVGGGQYF | TGTGCCAGCAGTTTAGTCGGGGGCGGGCAGTACTTC
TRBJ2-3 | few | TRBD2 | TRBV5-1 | CASSTGTRGTDTQYF | TGCGCCAGCAGCACGGGGACTAGGGGGACAGATACGCAGTATTTT
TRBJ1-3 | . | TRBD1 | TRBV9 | CASSVDGTVSGNTIYF | TGTGCCAGCAGCGTAGATGGGACAGTCTCTGGAAACACCATATATTTT
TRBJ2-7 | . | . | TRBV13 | CASSSADGYEQYF | TGTGCCAGCAGCTCCGCCGACGGCTACGAGCAGTACTTC
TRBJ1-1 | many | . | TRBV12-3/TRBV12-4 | CASNIGNTEAFF | TGTGCCAGCAACATCGGGAACACTGAAGCTTTCTTT
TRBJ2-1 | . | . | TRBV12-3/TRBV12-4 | CASSTPERRKGNEQFF | TGTGCCAGCAGCACCCCCGAACGACGAAAAGGGAATGAGCAGTTCTTC
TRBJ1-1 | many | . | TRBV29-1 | CSVEEDSNTEAFF | TGCAGCGTTGAAGAAGATTCGAACACTGAAGCTTTCTTT
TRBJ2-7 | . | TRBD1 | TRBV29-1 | CSVDRGRGYEQYF | TGCAGCGTTGACAGGGGGCGAGGTTACGAGCAGTACTTC
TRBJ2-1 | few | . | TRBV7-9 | CASSLGPGSSYNEQFF | TGTGCCAGCAGCTTAGGCCCAGGCAGCTCCTACAATGAGCAGTTCTTC
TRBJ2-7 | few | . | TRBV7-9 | CASSSSGPGGDEQYF | TGTGCCAGCAGCTCGAGTGGGCCCGGGGGAGACGAGCAGTACTTC